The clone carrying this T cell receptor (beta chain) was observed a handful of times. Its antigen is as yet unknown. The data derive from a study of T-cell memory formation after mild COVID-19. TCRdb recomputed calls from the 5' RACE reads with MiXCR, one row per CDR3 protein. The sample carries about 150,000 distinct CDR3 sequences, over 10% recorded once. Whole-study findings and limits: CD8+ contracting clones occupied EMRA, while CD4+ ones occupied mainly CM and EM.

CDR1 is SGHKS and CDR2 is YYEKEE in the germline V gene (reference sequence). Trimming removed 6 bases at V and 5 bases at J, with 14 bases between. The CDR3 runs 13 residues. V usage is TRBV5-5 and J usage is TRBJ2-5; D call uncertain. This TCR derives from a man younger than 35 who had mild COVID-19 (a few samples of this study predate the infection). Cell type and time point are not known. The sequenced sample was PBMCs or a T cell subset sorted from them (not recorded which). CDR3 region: CASNLGPAETQYF. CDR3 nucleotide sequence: TGTGCCAGCAATCTAGGGCCAGCGGAGACCCAGTACTTC.